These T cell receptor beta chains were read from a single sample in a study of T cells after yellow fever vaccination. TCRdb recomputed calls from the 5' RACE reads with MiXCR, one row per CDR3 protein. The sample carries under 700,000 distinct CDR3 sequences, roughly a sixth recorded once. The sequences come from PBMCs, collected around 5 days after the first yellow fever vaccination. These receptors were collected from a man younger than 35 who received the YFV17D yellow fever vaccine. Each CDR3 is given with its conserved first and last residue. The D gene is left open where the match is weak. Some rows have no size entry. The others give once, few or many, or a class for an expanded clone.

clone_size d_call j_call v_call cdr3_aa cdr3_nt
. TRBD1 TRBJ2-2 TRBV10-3 CAIRGRDRDTGELFF TGTGCCATCAGGGGGCGGGACAGGGACACCGGGGAGCTGTTTTTT
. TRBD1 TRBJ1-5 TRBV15 CATSIRQGGQPQHF TGTGCCACCAGCATCCGACAGGGAGGACAGCCCCAGCATTTT
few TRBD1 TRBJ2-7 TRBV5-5 CASSLEQGAYEQYF TGTGCCAGCAGCTTGGAACAGGGGGCATACGAGCAGTACTTC
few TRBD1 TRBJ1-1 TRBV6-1 CASSPDRANTEAFF TGTGCCAGCAGCCCGGACAGGGCTAACACTGAAGCTTTCTTT
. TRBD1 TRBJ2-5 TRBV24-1 CATSDAGTEAEETQYF TGTGCCACCAGTGATGCCGGGACAGAGGCCGAAGAGACCCAGTACTTC
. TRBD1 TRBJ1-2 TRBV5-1 CASSLVSGTGDYGYTF TGCGCCAGCAGCTTGGTCTCCGGGACAGGGGACTATGGCTACACCTTC
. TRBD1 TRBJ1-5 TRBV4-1 CASSQEGQGENQPQHF TGCGCCAGCAGCCAAGAGGGACAGGGGGAAAATCAGCCCCAGCATTTT
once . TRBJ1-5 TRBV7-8 CASSLGFRQPQHF TGTGCCAGCAGCTTGGGGTTTAGACAGCCCCAGCATTTT
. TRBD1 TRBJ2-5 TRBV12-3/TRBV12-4 CASSLTGQVHETQYF TGTGCCAGCAGTTTAACGGGACAGGTCCACGAGACCCAGTACTTC
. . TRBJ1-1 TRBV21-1 CASSKVTYREDTEAFF TGTGCCAGCAGCAAAGTGACCTACAGGGAGGACACTGAAGCTTTCTTT
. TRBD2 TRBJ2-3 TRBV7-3 CASSSQSETSGIYDTQYF TGTGCCAGCAGCTCACAGTCTGAGACTAGCGGTATCTACGATACGCAGTATTTT
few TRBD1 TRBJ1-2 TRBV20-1 CSARDRDRVNYGYTF TGCAGTGCTAGAGATCGGGACAGGGTAAACTATGGCTACACCTTC
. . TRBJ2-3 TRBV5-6 CARGRGTDTQYF TGTGCCAGGGGCCGCGGGACAGATACGCAGTATTTT
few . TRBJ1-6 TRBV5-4 CASSLPGANNSPLHF TGTGCCAGCAGCTTGCCCGGGGCCAATAATTCACCCCTCCACTTT
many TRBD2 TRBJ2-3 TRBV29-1 CSVEGTSGTDTQYF TGCAGCGTTGAGGGGACTAGCGGCACAGATACGCAGTATTTT
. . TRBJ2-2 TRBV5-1 CASSFIPGDLTGELFF TGCGCCAGCAGCTTTATTCCGGGGGACCTCACCGGGGAGCTGTTTTTT
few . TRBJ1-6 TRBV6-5 CASSYSRYGVTNSPLHF TGTGCCAGCAGTTACTCGAGATATGGGGTTACAAATTCACCCCTCCACTTT